This TCR beta chain was recorded in a study of OX40 agonist ivuxolimab in advanced cancers. Study details: Patients receiving dose escalation had hepatocellular carcinoma, melanoma, renal cell or head and neck cancer. Among those enrolled, mean age was 60 years (range about 20 to 79) and approximately 83% were male. Study-wide points: Antigen targets of the expanded peripheral T cells went undetermined.

This clone was seen a single time. As yet, its antigen is unknown. Assay: immunoSEQ multiplex PCR; the TCRdb copy retains only in-frame clones and omits some. Altogether tens of thousands of clones are present, 70% to 90% being singletons, with the ten largest covering 13%. V gave up 11 bases and J gave up 4 bases, with 11 bases separating them. Germline V gives CDR1 SSHAT, CDR2 FNYEAQ (reference sequence). This CDR3 has 11 amino acids. No patient had autoimmune disease or received systemic immunosuppression. Source: CD4+ or CD8+ T cells sorted from blood, taken in a trial of the OX40 agonist ivuxolimab. The sequence derives from an adult with an advanced solid tumor such as melanoma, head and neck, liver or kidney cancer. The V gene is TRBV7-7, the J gene TRBJ1-2; D perhaps matches TRBD1 (5 bases). CDR3 amino acids: CAVGGSYGYTF. CDR3 nucleotide sequence: TGTGCCGTTGGGGGGTCCTATGGCTACACCTTC.